The 5 T cell receptor beta chains in this list originate from one sample, sequenced in a study of CXCR3-negative and CXCR3-positive naive CD8 T cells. Overall study results and limits: For CXCR3-positive naive cells, TRB CDR3s were more hydrophobic than those of CXCR3-negative naive cells.

UMI labels and 5' RACE were used to prepare the TRB cDNA libraries. From its re-call of the 5' RACE reads, TCRdb lists each CDR3 protein once, without DNA. In all, the sample yields approximately 100,000 distinct CDR3 sequences. Their target antigens are unknown. Sequenced sample: naive CXCR3+ CD8+ T cells from blood. As for subset: CD45RO-CCR7+CD27+CD95- naive CD8+ T cells expressing CXCR3 (TNR3+). The receptors derive from a human donor in good health. Some clones in this sample may be carry-over from other donors' samples.

This rearrangement joins TRBV29-1 to TRBJ1-1; the D call from TCRdb, TRBD1, cannot be confirmed without DNA. Germline assignment: CDR1 SQVTM and CDR2 ANQGSEA. This CDR3 spans 13 amino acids. This CDR3 is CSVSGVGSTEAFF.

This rearrangement joins TRBV5-1 to TRBJ2-2; TCRdb calls TRBD2, which cannot be checked without DNA. The CDR3 is 15 residues long. The germline V gene has CDR1 SGHRS and CDR2 YFSETQ. The CDR3 here is CASSNPSLNTGELFF.

The chain's CDR3 is CASSYAGRQGAEWTQHF. The gene calls are TRBV6-6 and TRBJ1-5; TCRdb reports TRBD1, a call that lacks DNA to check it against. The CDR3 contains 17 residues. Germline loops: CDR1 MNHNY, CDR2 SVGAGI (reference sequence).

This chain uses TRBV7-9 with TRBJ2-3. Germline V gene lookup returns CDR1 SEHNR and CDR2 FQNEAQ (reference sequence). The CDR3 is made up of 12 amino acids. This CDR3 is CASRASTDTQYF.

V gene TRBV5-4 combines with J gene TRBJ2-7; the D call of TRBD1 rests on TCRdb alone, since no DNA is present to check it. There are 17 residues in the CDR3. Germline CDR1 and CDR2: SGHNT and YYREEE (reference sequence). Here the CDR3 reads CASSEGRSRYLSYEQYF.